This paragraph covers one T cell receptor beta chain sequence. This CDR3 comprises 13 residues. Between the trimmed V and J ends, which lost 2 bases and 8 bases, there was a span of 12 bases. CDR1 is SEHNR and CDR2 is FQNEAQ in the germline V gene (reference sequence). The TCR library protocol attached unique molecular identifiers to the individual cDNA molecules. TCRdb called the 5' RACE reads again in MiXCR, with one record for every CDR3 protein. The sample includes over 85,000 distinct CDR3 sequences, less than 15% of them seen just once. This record comes from a study of early T cells in non-severe SARS-CoV-2 infection.

The chain couples TRBV7-9 to TRBJ1-1; D perhaps matches TRBD1 (6 bases). The receptor was derived from an adult who was a healthcare worker with PCR-confirmed SARS-CoV-2 infection or an uninfected control (not recorded which). Sequencing was done on a sample of whole blood. Here the CDR3 reads CASSLSPQGEAFF. CDR3 nucleotides: TGTGCCAGCAGCTTAAGCCCCCAGGGGGAAGCTTTCTTT.